The 14 T cell receptor beta chains listed next were all sequenced from one sample in a study of regulatory T cells in long-lasting Graves disease. Building the TCR beta libraries relied on iRepertoire HTBI primers, and CDR3 regions underwent Arm-PCR. TCRdb re-called the multiplex PCR reads with MiXCR, one entry per CDR3 protein. The table records 350,000 to 450,000 distinct CDR3 sequences, 15% of them present only once. Time point given: newly diagnosed GD, antithyroid drugs for less than 3 months. Isolated PBMC RNA provided the starting material for the TCR library. These sequences were also reported in another study, on T cells in Graves' hyperthyroidism and ophthalmopathy.

Sequenced material: peripheral blood mononuclear cells (PBMCs), taken at new diagnosis, from a patient treated with antithyroid drugs. Receptor source: a woman between 25 and 40 years old with Graves disease.

This clonotype was counted a few times. The gene calls are TRBV30 and TRBJ1-2; D is ambiguous. The CDR3 is 11 residues long. V was cut by 2 bases and J by 7 bases, with 8 bases left in between. CDR1 GTSNPN and CDR2 SVGIG come from the germline V gene (reference sequence). The DNA for the CDR3 is TGTGCCTGGAGTTTAGGGAGTGGCTACACCTTC. Its translation: CAWSLGSGYTF.

This clonotype was counted many times. The chain combines TRBV11-2 with TRBJ1-1; no reliable D call. This CDR3 region has 13 residues. Trimming took off 1 base at V and 8 bases at J, with 11 bases between the two ends. The germline V gene encodes CDR1 SGHAT and CDR2 FQNNGV. CDR3 bases: TGTGCCAGCAGCTTAGTAGGGTTCCGGGAAGCTTTCTTT. Protein: CASSLVGFREAFF.

This chain links TRBV5-1 with TRBJ1-1; 9 positions match TRBD1. Germline CDR1 and CDR2: SGHRS and YFSETQ. The J segment lost 6 bases and the V segment lost 4 bases, leaving 4 bases of the junction unmatched. The CDR3 is made up of 13 amino acids. CDR3 nucleotides: TGCGCCAGCAGCCCCCGGGACAGGGCTGAAGCTTTCTTT. Amino acids: CASSPRDRAEAFF.

This clonotype occurred many times. The chain combines TRBV11-3 with TRBJ2-1, with no clear D. CDR1 is SGHNT, CDR2 YENEEA, per germline. The ends were cut back, 4 bases at V and 9 bases at J, with 10 bases in the middle. This CDR3 region has 12 residues. The CDR3 nucleotides are TGTGCCAGCAGCTCGTCCGGCCGTGAGCAGTTCTTC. This gives the protein CASSSSGREQFF.

In its sample, this clonotype was seen many times. This sequence joins TRBV12-3 or TRBV12-4 and TRBJ2-5; D unclear. The V end lost 2 bases, the J end lost 5 bases, and 6 bases lay between the germline ends. The CDR3 is 12 amino acids. The CDR3 spells CASSLISETQYF. CDR3 DNA: TGTGCCAGCAGTTTAATCTCGGAGACCCAGTACTTC.

This clonotype has only a few counts. The genes are TRBV10-3 and TRBJ2-3, with 9 nucleotides matching TRBD2. The CDR3 runs to 15 residues. The germline gives CDR1 ENHRY, CDR2 SYGVKD. CDR3 nucleotides: TGTGGCACCGGTCAGTCTAGCGGGGACACAGATACGCAGTATTTT. It yields the protein CGTGQSSGDTDTQYF.

This clonotype came up many times. The rearrangement uses TRBV20-1 and TRBJ2-3, with a weak D call TRBD1 (10 bases). The CDR3 sequence is 18 residues long. V lost 3 bases, J lost 1 base, and 23 bases lay in between. Germline V gene data show CDR1 as DFQATT and CDR2 as SNEGSKA (reference sequence). The CDR3, as DNA: TGCAGTGCTAGGGGGGACAGGGGATGGACTAGCGGCACAGATACGCAGTATTTT. Its protein product is CSARGDRGWTSGTDTQYF.

The V call is TRBV12-3 or TRBV12-4, the J call TRBJ1-5, with D perhaps TRBD1 (5 bases). The CDR3 is 15 amino acids. Trimming shortened V by 4 bases and J by 6 bases, and 16 bases separated the two germline ends. The CDR3 is CASSYTGGRAQPQHF. The CDR3 bases are TGTGCCAGCAGTTACACAGGAGGGAGAGCTCAGCCCCAGCATTTT.

This clonotype was seen many times. The chain joins TRBV20-1 to TRBJ2-7, with D perhaps given as TRBD1 or TRBD2 (5 bases each). The germline gives CDR1 DFQATT, CDR2 SNEGSKA (reference sequence). This CDR3 has 14 amino acids. V was cut by 3 bases and J by 1 base, with 13 bases left in between. The CDR3 DNA sequence: TGCAGTGCTAGTACCGGGACGGCATCCTACGAGCAGTACTTC. Translating gives CSASTGTASYEQYF.

The chain combines TRBV7-9 with TRBJ2-3; D ambiguous. V was trimmed by 4 bases and J by 2 bases, leaving 7 bases between them. The length of the CDR3 is 13 residues. Germline CDR1 SEHNR, CDR2 FQNEAQ (reference sequence). CDR3 DNA: TGTGCCAGCAGCTCCCAGGACACAGATACGCAGTATTTT. It specifies CASSSQDTDTQYF.

The chain employs TRBV7-9 and TRBJ1-1; 11 nucleotides agree with TRBD1. This CDR3 contains 19 residues. V lost 5 bases and J lost 0; bases outside the gene matches: 14. CDR1 and CDR2 from the germline V gene are SEHNR and FQNEAQ (reference sequence). The CDR3, as DNA: TGTGCCAGCAGCCACAAGCGGACAGGGGGCGAGGGGATGAACACTGAAGCTTTCTTT. It is translated as CASSHKRTGGEGMNTEAFF.

Note on this clonotype: A much more abundant neighbour one base away suggests this may be a read error. The rearrangement joins TRBV6-1 to TRBJ2-7; 9 positions match TRBD2. With V trimmed by 6 bases and J by 1 base, 13 bases remained unmatched. Per germline, CDR1 MNHNS and CDR2 SASEGT. CDR3 length equals 17 residues. The CDR3 sequence: CASRGLSSGMSSYEQYF. DNA of the CDR3: TGTGCCAGCAGGGGATTATCTAGCGGGATGAGTTCCTACGAGCAGTACTTC.

This clonotype appeared many times. V usage is TRBV20-1 and J usage is TRBJ2-1, with TRBD1 matching 7 bases. Trimming cost V 6 bases and J 1 base; bases outside gene matches: 12. Germline-derived CDR1 and CDR2 are DFQATT and SNEGSKA (reference sequence). The CDR3 has 16 residues. The CDR3 nucleotides read TGCAGTGCAATAAAAGCTGCAGGGGGTTCCTACAATGAGCAGTTCTTC. The encoded protein is CSAIKAAGGSYNEQFF.

The sample holds a few counts of this clonotype. This chain joins TRBV7-2 and TRBJ1-2; 7 bases are a match to TRBD1. Germline V gives CDR1 SGHTA, CDR2 FQGNSA. CDR3 length: 15 residues. V lost 1 base, J lost 6 bases, and 8 bases stayed unmatched. The CDR3 loop reads CASSLVGQGENGYTF. The CDR3 DNA reads as TGTGCCAGCAGCTTAGTAGGGCAGGGGGAGAATGGCTACACCTTC.